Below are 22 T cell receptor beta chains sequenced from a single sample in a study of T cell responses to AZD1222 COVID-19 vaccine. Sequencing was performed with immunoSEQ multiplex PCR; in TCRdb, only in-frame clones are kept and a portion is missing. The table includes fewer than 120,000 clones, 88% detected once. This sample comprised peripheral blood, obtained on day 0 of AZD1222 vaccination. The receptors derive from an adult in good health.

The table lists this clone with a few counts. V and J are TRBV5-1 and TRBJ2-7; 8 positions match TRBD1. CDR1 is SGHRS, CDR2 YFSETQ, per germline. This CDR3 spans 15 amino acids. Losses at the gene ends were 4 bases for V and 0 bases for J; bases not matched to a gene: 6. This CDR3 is CASSVGQGGSYEQYF. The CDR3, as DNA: TGCGCCAGCAGCGTAGGACAGGGAGGCTCCTACGAGCAGTACTTC.

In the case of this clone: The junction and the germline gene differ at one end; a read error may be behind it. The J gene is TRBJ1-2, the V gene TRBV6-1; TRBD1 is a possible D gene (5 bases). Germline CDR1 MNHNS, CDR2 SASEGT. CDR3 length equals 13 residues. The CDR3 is CASREGVNYGYTF. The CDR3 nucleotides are TGTGCCAGCAGGGAAGGGGTAAACTATGGCTACACCTTC.

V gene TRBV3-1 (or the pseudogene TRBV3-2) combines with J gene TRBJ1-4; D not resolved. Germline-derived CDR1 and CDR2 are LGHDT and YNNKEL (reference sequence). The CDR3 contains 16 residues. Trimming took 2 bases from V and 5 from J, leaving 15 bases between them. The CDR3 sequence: CASSQWDRGRNEKLFF. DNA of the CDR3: TGTGCCAGCAGCCAATGGGATCGTGGACGGAATGAAAAACTGTTTTTT.

The CDR3 DNA is TGCGCCAGCAGTGAAAGGGAATCTTCACCCCTCCACTTT. Protein product: CASSERESSPLHF. The chain has TRBV10-1 and TRBJ1-6; no definite D call. Trimming pared 3 bases from V and 9 bases from J, leaving 9 bases between. Germline CDR1 is WNHNN and CDR2 is SYGVQD (reference sequence). The CDR3 runs to 13 residues.

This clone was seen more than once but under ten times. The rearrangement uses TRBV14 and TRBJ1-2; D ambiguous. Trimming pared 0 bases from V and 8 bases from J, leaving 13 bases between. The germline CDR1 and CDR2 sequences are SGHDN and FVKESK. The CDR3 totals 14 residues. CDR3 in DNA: TGTGCCAGCAGCCAAGATCCACCCCTCGGGGGCTACACCTTC. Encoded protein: CASSQDPPLGGYTF. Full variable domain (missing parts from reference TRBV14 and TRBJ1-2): EAGVTQFPSHSVIEKGQTVTLRCDPISGHDNLYWYRRVMGKEIKFLLHFVKESKQDESGMPNNRFLAERTGGTYSTLKVQPAELEDSGVYFCASSQDPPLGGYTFGSGTRLTVV.

The CDR3 DNA reads TGTGCCAGCAACCGGGACAGGGGTCGGGGGAACACTGAAGCTTTCTTT. Its translation: CASNRDRGRGNTEAFF. V and J are TRBV7-2 and TRBJ1-1; TRBD1 agrees at 10 bases. Trimming cost V 7 bases and J 1 base; bases outside gene matches: 9. This CDR3 is 16 amino acids long. From germline, CDR1 is SGHTA and CDR2 FQGNSA. The entire variable domain, with the rest obtained from reference TRBV7-2 and TRBJ1-1, is as follows: GAGVSQSPSNKVTEKGKDVELRCDPISGHTALYWYRQSLGQGLEFLIYFQGNSAPDKSGLPSDRFSAERTGGSVSTLTIQRTQQEDSAVYLCASNRDRGRGNTEAFFGQGTRLTVV.

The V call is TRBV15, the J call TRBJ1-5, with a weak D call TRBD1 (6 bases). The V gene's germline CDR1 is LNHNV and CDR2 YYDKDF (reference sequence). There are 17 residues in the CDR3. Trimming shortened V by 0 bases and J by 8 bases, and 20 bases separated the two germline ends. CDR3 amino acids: CATSRDTGCPRSKPQHF. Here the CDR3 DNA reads TGTGCCACCAGCAGAGATACAGGGTGCCCCCGCTCCAAGCCCCAGCATTTT.

CDR3 residues: CASSYSPRGGQETQYF. For the CDR3, the DNA is TGTGCCAGCAGCTACAGTCCCCGGGGGGGACAAGAGACCCAGTACTTC. The chain uses TRBV7-4 and TRBJ2-5, with 8 nucleotides matching TRBD2. The CDR3 is 16 residues long. CDR1 is SGHVT, CDR2 SQSDAQ, per germline. V lost 4 bases, J lost 2 bases, and 9 bases stayed unmatched.

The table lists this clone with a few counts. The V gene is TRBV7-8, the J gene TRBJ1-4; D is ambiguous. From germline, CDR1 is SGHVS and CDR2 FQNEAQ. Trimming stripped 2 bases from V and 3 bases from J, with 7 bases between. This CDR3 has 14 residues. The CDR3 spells CASSLLQSNEKLFF. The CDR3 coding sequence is TGTGCCAGCAGCTTACTACAGTCTAATGAAAAACTGTTTTTT.

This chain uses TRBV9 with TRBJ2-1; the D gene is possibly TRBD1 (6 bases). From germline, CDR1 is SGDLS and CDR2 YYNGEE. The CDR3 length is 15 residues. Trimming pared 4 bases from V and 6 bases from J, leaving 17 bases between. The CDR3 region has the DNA TGTGCCAGCAGCCCGAGGGGGTTTAAAAGCAATGAGCAGTTCTTC. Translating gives CASSPRGFKSNEQFF.

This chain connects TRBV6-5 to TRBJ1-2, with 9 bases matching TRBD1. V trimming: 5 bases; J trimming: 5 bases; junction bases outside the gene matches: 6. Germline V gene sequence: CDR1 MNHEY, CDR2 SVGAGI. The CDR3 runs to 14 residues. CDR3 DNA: TGTGCCAGCAGTACAGGTGGACAGGGGTATGGCTACACCTTC. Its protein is CASSTGGQGYGYTF.

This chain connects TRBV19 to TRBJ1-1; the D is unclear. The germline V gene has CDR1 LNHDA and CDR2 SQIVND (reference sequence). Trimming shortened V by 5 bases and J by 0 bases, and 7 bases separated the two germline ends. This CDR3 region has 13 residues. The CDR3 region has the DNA TGTGCCAGTAGTTCGCAGATGAACACTGAAGCTTTCTTT. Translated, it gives CASSSQMNTEAFF.

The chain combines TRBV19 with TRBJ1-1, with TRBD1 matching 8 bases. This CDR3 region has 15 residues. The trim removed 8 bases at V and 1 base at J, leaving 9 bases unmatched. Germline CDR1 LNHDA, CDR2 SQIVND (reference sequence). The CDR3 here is CASAITGTGNTEAFF. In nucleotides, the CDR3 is TGTGCCAGTGCTATTACCGGGACAGGGAACACTGAAGCTTTCTTT.

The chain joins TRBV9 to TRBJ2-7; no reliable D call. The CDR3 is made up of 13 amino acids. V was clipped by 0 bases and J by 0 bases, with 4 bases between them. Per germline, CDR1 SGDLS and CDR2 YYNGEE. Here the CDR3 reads CASSVEVSYEQYF. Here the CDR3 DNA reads TGTGCCAGCAGCGTAGAGGTCTCCTACGAGCAGTACTTC.

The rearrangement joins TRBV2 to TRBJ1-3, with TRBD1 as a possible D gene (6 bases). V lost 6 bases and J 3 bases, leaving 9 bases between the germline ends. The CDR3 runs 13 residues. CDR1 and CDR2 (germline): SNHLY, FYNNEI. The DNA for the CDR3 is TGTGCCAGCAGAAGGGACATTGGAAACACCATATATTTT. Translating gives CASRRDIGNTIYF. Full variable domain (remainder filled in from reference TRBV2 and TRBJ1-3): EPEVTQTPSHQVTQMGQEVILRCVPISNHLYFYWYRQILGQKVEFLVSFYNNEISEKSEIFDDQFSVERPDGSNFTLKIRSTKLEDSAMYFCASRRDIGNTIYFGEGSWLTVV.

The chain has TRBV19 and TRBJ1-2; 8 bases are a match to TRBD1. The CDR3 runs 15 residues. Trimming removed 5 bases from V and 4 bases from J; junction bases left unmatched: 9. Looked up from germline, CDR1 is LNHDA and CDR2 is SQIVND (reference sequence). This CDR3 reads CASSGPGQGPYGYTF. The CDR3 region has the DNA TGTGCCAGTAGTGGACCAGGACAGGGCCCCTATGGCTACACCTTC.

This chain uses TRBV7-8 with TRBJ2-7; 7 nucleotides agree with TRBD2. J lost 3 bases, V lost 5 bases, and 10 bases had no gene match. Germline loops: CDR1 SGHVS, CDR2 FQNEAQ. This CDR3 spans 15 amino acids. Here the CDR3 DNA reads TGTGCCAGCAGCCTTAGAGGCGGGAGCATCTACGAGCAGTACTTC. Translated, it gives CASSLRGGSIYEQYF.

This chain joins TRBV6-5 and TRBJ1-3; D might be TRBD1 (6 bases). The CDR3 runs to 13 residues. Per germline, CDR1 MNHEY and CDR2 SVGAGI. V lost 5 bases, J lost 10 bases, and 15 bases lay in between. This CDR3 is CASSTFVGGTIYF. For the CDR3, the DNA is TGTGCCAGCAGTACCTTCGTAGGGGGAACCATATATTTT.

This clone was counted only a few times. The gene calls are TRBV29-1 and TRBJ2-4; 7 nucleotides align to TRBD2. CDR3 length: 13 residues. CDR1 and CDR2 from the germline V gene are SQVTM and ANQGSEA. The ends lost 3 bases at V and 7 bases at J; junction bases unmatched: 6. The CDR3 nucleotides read TGCAGCGTTGAGACTAGCTTGAATAACATTCAGTACTTC. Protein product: CSVETSLNNIQYF.

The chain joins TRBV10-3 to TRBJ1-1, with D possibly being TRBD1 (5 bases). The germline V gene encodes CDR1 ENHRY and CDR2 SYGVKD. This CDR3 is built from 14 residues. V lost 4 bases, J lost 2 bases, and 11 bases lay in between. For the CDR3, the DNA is TGTGCCATCAGTGGAGGGACGGGCAACACTGAAGCTTTCTTT. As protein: CAISGGTGNTEAFF.

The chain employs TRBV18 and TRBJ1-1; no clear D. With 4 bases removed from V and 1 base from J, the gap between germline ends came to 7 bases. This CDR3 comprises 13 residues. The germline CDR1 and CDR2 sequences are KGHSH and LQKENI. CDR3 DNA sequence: TGTGCCAGCTCACTAGGACCGAACACTGAAGCTTTCTTT. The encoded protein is CASSLGPNTEAFF.

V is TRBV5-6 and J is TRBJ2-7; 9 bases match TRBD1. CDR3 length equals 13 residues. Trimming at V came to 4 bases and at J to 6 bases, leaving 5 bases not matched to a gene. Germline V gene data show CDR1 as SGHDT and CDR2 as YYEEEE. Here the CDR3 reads CASSPGTGIEQYF. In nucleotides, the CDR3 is TGTGCCAGCAGCCCAGGGACAGGGATCGAGCAGTACTTC.